This is a list of T cell receptor beta chains from one sample in a study of identical twins. A single record per CDR3 protein comes from TCRdb applying MiXCR to the 5' RACE reads. Of about 890,000 distinct CDR3 sequences listed, about 12% are singletons. These same data were also listed under a study on yellow fever vaccine responses in identical twins.

Sample: PBMCs. Source of these receptors: a woman between 18 and 29 years old in good health. Each CDR3 is given with its conserved first and last residue. D genes are given only for firm matches.

>TRBJ2-1|NA|TRBV15
CATSRVAALEQFF
>TRBJ2-3|TRBD2|TRBV12-3/TRBV12-4
CASSEAGVGDTQYF
>TRBJ2-7|TRBD2|TRBV27
CASRIASGRALPSYEQYF
>TRBJ1-2|TRBD1|TRBV28
CASRGGQALVLGNYGYTF
>TRBJ1-2|NA|TRBV2
CASSDVLVAGSGYTF
>TRBJ2-5|NA|TRBV7-2
CASSFMWETQYF
>TRBJ2-3|NA|TRBV20-1
CSANGDTQYF
>TRBJ2-1|NA|TRBV29-1
CSAPTSHNEQFF
>TRBJ2-1|NA|TRBV20-1
CSARAESSYNEQFF
>TRBJ2-7|TRBD2|TRBV11-1
CASSPNAGLAGSSYEQYF
>TRBJ2-1|TRBD2|TRBV4-1
CASSQVVSSGSNEQFF
>TRBJ1-5|NA|TRBV3-1
CASSPSLEGDGQPQHF
>TRBJ2-1|NA|TRBV6-4
CASSVAPGNEQFF
>TRBJ2-2|TRBD2|TRBV25-1
CASSDLRTSGGSTGELFF
>TRBJ2-1|TRBD2|TRBV19
CASSIPSGPGNEQFF
>TRBJ2-3|TRBD1|TRBV24-1
CATSDLGQDRTDTQYF
>TRBJ2-5|NA|TRBV12-3/TRBV12-4
CASRPLEGQETQYF
>TRBJ2-5|NA|TRBV20-1
CSARAGSLQETQYF
>TRBJ1-5|NA|TRBV20-1
CSASVKGDNQPQHF
>TRBJ2-2|NA|TRBV2
CASRQITGELFF
>TRBJ1-1|NA|TRBV7-9
CASSHPREAFF
>TRBJ1-3|TRBD1|TRBV5-1
CASSRGQGQGNTIYF
>TRBJ2-4|NA|TRBV12-5
CASGLEALGDSKNIQYF
>TRBJ2-1|NA|TRBV5-1
CASSLNGGPSYNEQFF
>TRBJ2-2|TRBD2|TRBV20-1
CSARPSGGYTGELFF
>TRBJ1-1|NA|TRBV7-9
CASSLPEGGSNTEAFF